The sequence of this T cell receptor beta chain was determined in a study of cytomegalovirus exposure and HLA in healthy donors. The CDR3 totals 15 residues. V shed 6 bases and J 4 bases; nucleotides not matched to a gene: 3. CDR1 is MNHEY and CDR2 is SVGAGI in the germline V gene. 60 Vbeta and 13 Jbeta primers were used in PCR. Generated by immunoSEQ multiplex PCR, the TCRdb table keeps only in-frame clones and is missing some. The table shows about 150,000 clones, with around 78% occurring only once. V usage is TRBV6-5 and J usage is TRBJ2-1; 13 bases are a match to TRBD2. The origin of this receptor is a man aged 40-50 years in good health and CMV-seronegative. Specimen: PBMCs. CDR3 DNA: TGTGCCAGCAGCCGGACTAGCGGGGGTTACAATGAGCAGTTCTTC. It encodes CASSRTSGGYNEQFF.